Below are 16 T cell receptor beta chains sequenced from a single sample in a study of blood T cell repertoires in COVID-19. The assay was immunoSEQ multiplex PCR, and TCRdb's table has in-frame clones only and misses some. This repertoire shows about 70,000 clones, 70% to 90% found once; its top ten account for over 5%. The specimen sequenced was peripheral blood. All receptors come from a woman between 70 and 85 years old with acute or convalescent COVID-19.

This chain uses TRBV7-3 with TRBJ2-1; D remains unclear. V lost 2 bases and J lost 0, with 8 bases in between. The CDR3 is 15 amino acids. The germline V gene encodes CDR1 SGHTA and CDR2 FQGTGA. The CDR3: CASSLLPSSYNEQFF. The CDR3 DNA sequence: TGTGCCAGCAGCTTACTTCCCAGCTCCTACAATGAGCAGTTCTTC.

The V call is TRBV24-1, the J call TRBJ1-1; D uncertain. This CDR3 contains 14 residues. Trimming pared 7 bases from V and 1 base from J, leaving 12 bases between. Germline V CDR1 and CDR2: KGHDR, SFDVKD. The CDR3 DNA reads as TGTGCCACCAGGCCCCGGTCGGGGAACACTGAAGCTTTCTTT. Translation gives CATRPRSGNTEAFF.

The chain links TRBV6-4 to TRBJ2-7; D may be TRBD1 (6 bases). The CDR3 spans 13 residues. Deletions cut 5 bases from V and 3 bases from J, with 11 bases between. CDR1 MRHNA and CDR2 SNTAGT come from the germline V gene. CDR3 bases: TGTGCCAGCAGTTCGGGACACGTCTACGAGCAGTACTTC. This sequence encodes CASSSGHVYEQYF.

CDR3 nucleotides: TGTGCCAGCAGCCCAACAGGGGCGGCTGGAAACACCATATATTTT. Translated, it gives CASSPTGAAGNTIYF. The V gene is TRBV25-1, the J gene TRBJ1-3; TRBD1 matches at 7 bases. The CDR3 contains 15 residues. J lost 2 bases, V lost 6 bases, and 7 bases had no gene match. In germline, CDR1 is MGHDK, CDR2 SYGVNS.

This rearrangement joins TRBV11-2 to TRBJ2-1, with a weak D call TRBD1 (6 bases). V dropped 3 bases and J dropped 4 bases, with 16 bases sitting between them. The V gene's germline CDR1 is SGHAT and CDR2 FQNNGV. The length of the CDR3 is 16 residues. The CDR3 DNA is TGTGCCAGCAGCTTGGCTCAGGGGTCCCTTTACAATGAGCAGTTCTTC. This encodes CASSLAQGSLYNEQFF. The whole variable domain, remainder taken from reference TRBV11-2 and TRBJ2-1, is EAGVAQSPRYKIIEKRQSVAFWCNPISGHATLYWYQQILGQGPKLLIQFQNNGVVDDSQLPKDRFSAERLKGVDSTLKIQPAKLEDSAVYLCASSLAQGSLYNEQFFGPGTRLTVL.

The rearrangement links TRBV30 to TRBJ1-1; 10 nucleotides match TRBD1. Looked up from germline, CDR1 is GTSNPN and CDR2 is SVGIG (reference sequence). CDR3 size: 15 residues. With V trimmed by 7 bases and J by 1 base, 9 bases remained unmatched. The CDR3 coding sequence is TGTGCCTCCCCATCCGGGGACAGGGGGAACACTGAAGCTTTCTTT. This translates into CASPSGDRGNTEAFF. Full variable domain (outside the CDR3, taken from reference TRBV30 and TRBJ1-1): SQTIHQWPATLVQPVGSPLSLECTVEGTSNPNLYWYRQAAGRGLQLLFYSVGIGQISSEVPQNLSASRPQDRQFILSSKKLLLSDSGFYLCASPSGDRGNTEAFFGQGTRLTVV.

The J gene is TRBJ1-2, the V gene TRBV3-1 (or the pseudogene TRBV3-2); 7 bases match TRBD1. The V gene end was trimmed by 4 bases and the J gene end by 0 bases; junction bases not matched to a gene: 5. Germline CDR1 reads LGHDT; CDR2 reads YNNKEL (reference sequence). CDR3 size: 15 residues. CDR3 DNA: TGTGCCAGCAGCCTATGGGACAGTACTAACTATGGCTACACCTTC. It encodes CASSLWDSTNYGYTF.

The rearrangement joins TRBV7-9 to TRBJ2-3, with D perhaps matching TRBD2 (7 bases). This CDR3 is built from 15 residues. Trimming took 3 bases from V and 5 from J, leaving 15 bases between them. Germline assignment: CDR1 SEHNR and CDR2 FQNEAQ (reference sequence). The CDR3 DNA sequence: TGTGCCAGCAGCTTGGCGGGGGCCCCAGGAGATACGCAGTATTTT. This sequence encodes CASSLAGAPGDTQYF. Filled out from reference TRBV7-9 and TRBJ2-3, the complete variable domain reads DTGVSQNPRHKITKRGQNVTFRCDPISEHNRLYWYRQTLGQGPEFLTYFQNEAQLEKSRLLSDRFSAERPKGSFSTLEIQRTEQGDSAMYLCASSLAGAPGDTQYFGPGTRLTVL.

The genes are TRBV18 and TRBJ1-1, with D hard to call. Germline V gives CDR1 KGHSH, CDR2 LQKENI. The CDR3 spans 13 residues. V was cut by 2 bases and J by 5 bases, with 9 bases left in between. CDR3 amino acids: CASSPKGDTEAFF. The CDR3 DNA is TGTGCCAGCTCACCAAAAGGAGATACTGAAGCTTTCTTT. Looking up the rest from reference TRBV18 and TRBJ1-1 gives the full variable domain: NAGVMQNPRHLVRRRGQEARLRCSPMKGHSHVYWYRQLPEEGLKFMVYLQKENIIDESGMPKERFSAEFPKEGPSILRIQQVVRGDSAAYFCASSPKGDTEAFFGQGTRLTVV.

This chain uses TRBV5-1 with TRBJ1-1; no definite D call. This CDR3 spans 14 amino acids. The ends were cut back, 1 base at V and 0 bases at J, with 7 bases in the middle. Germline CDR1 reads SGHRS; CDR2 reads YFSETQ. The CDR3 coding sequence is TGCGCCAGCAGCTTGAAACAATTGAACACTGAAGCTTTCTTT. Translation: CASSLKQLNTEAFF.

The gene calls are TRBV13 and TRBJ2-4, with D perhaps TRBD1 (5 bases). With 3 bases removed from V and 9 bases from J, the gap between germline ends came to 12 bases. Germline CDR1 reads PRHDT; CDR2 reads FYEKMQ (reference sequence). CDR3 size: 13 residues. CDR3: CASSLGLQGIQYF. As DNA, the CDR3 is TGTGCCAGCAGCTTGGGCCTCCAGGGCATTCAGTACTTC.

This sequence joins TRBV19 and TRBJ1-5; D perhaps matches TRBD1 (5 bases). The CDR3 sequence is 13 residues long. Trimming removed 6 bases from V and 3 bases from J, with 9 bases in between. The germline CDR1 and CDR2 sequences are LNHDA and SQIVND (reference sequence). The CDR3 bases are TGTGCCAGTAGGGGGCAGAACAATCAGCCCCAGCATTTT. Its protein product is CASRGQNNQPQHF.

The chain combines TRBV24-1 with TRBJ2-2, with D possibly matching TRBD1 (5 bases). V was shortened by 8 bases and J by 0 bases, with 9 bases between the two germline ends. CDR3 size: 14 residues. The germline CDR1 and CDR2 sequences are KGHDR and SFDVKD. CDR3 sequence reads: CATKPGTNTGELFF. The CDR3 DNA reads TGTGCCACCAAACCAGGGACGAACACCGGGGAGCTGTTTTTT.

The chain carries TRBV19 and TRBJ1-5; TRBD1 agrees at 8 bases. CDR1 LNHDA and CDR2 SQIVND come from the germline V gene (reference sequence). Trimming cost V 0 bases and J 7 bases; bases outside gene matches: 5. The CDR3 sequence is 15 residues long. This chain's CDR3 is CASSIDGQGGQPQHF. As DNA, the CDR3 is TGTGCCAGTAGTATAGACGGACAGGGAGGACAGCCCCAGCATTTT.

This chain links TRBV2 with TRBJ2-3, with 12 bases matching TRBD2. Germline V lookup: CDR1 SNHLY, CDR2 FYNNEI. J was trimmed by 2 bases and V by 3 bases; bases with no gene match: 9. This CDR3 comprises 18 residues. The chain's CDR3 is CASSEPPGLAGFTDTQYF. CDR3 nucleotide sequence: TGTGCCAGCAGTGAGCCTCCCGGACTAGCGGGGTTCACAGATACGCAGTATTTT. The full variable domain, completed using reference TRBV2 and TRBJ2-3, is EPEVTQTPSHQVTQMGQEVILRCVPISNHLYFYWYRQILGQKVEFLVSFYNNEISEKSEIFDDQFSVERPDGSNFTLKIRSTKLEDSAMYFCASSEPPGLAGFTDTQYFGPGTRLTVL.

The J gene is TRBJ2-1, the V gene TRBV19, with D perhaps TRBD2 (5 bases). The germline V gene encodes CDR1 LNHDA and CDR2 SQIVND (reference sequence). V was trimmed by 6 bases and J by 0 bases, leaving 9 bases between them. The CDR3 totals 14 residues. CDR3: CASSVGSSYNEQFF. CDR3 DNA: TGTGCCAGTAGCGTAGGGAGCTCCTACAATGAGCAGTTCTTC.